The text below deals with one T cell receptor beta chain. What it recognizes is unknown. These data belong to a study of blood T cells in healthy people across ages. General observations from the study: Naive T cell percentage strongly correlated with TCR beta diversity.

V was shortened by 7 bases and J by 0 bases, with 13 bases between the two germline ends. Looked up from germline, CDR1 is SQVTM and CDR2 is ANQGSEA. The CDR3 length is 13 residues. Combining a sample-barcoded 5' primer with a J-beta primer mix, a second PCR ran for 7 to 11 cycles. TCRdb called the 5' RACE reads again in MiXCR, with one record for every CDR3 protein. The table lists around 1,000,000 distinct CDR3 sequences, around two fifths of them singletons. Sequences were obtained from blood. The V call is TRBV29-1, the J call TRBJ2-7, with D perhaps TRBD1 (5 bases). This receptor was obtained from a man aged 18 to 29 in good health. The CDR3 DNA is TGCAGCGCCCAGGGCCCCGGCTCCTACGAGCAGTACTTC. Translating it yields CSAQGPGSYEQYF.